These 5 T cell receptor beta chains originate from one sample sequenced in a study of glioma-infiltrating T cells. TCR alpha and beta CDR3 regions were amplified from RNA using iRepertoire nested multiplex PCR. TCRdb reanalysed the multiplex PCR reads using MiXCR and keeps one entry per CDR3 protein. Of about 94,000 distinct CDR3 sequences in the sample, about 23% were seen once. Specimen: glioma tissue, nonneoplastic brain tissue, or PBMCs (not recorded which). The source is a human donor with low-grade glioma or glioblastoma, undergoing nonglioma brain surgery, or in good health (not recorded which).

In its sample, this clonotype was seen many times. The chain combines TRBV15 with TRBJ2-7; 8 nucleotides agree with TRBD2. The germline gives CDR1 LNHNV, CDR2 YYDKDF (reference sequence). This CDR3 is built from 14 residues. V trimming: 0 bases; J trimming: 12 bases; junction bases outside the gene matches: 10. The CDR3, as DNA: TGTGCCACCAGCAGAGATCCCAGCGGGGGATCTACGTACTTC. It specifies CATSRDPSGGSTYF.

This clonotype was observed at least ten times. The rearrangement joins TRBV12-3 or TRBV12-4 to TRBJ2-3; D ambiguous. The CDR3 loop spans 14 amino acids. The V gene lost 5 bases and the J gene lost 5 bases, with 14 bases spanning the gap. This chain's CDR3 is CASSRRHSEDTQYF. For the CDR3, the DNA is TGTGCCAGCAGTCGTCGACACTCGGAAGATACGCAGTATTTT.

This clonotype was seen repeatedly, ten times or more. The gene calls are TRBV3-1 and TRBJ2-3, with D unresolved. Germline V lookup: CDR1 LGHDT, CDR2 YNNKEL (reference sequence). V lost 2 bases and J lost 2, with 11 bases in between. There are 15 residues in the CDR3. The CDR3 coding sequence is TGTGCCAGCAGCCAACCGGGTCAGGCCACAGATACGCAGTATTTT. Translated, it gives CASSQPGQATDTQYF.

This clonotype has at least ten counts. V gene TRBV7-8 combines with J gene TRBJ1-1; no definite D call. CDR1 and CDR2 from the germline V gene are SGHVS and FQNEAQ. V was shortened by 2 bases and J by 7 bases, with 14 bases between the two germline ends. This CDR3 is 14 amino acids long. CDR3 protein: CASSLSGRSGEAFF. Here the CDR3 DNA reads TGTGCCAGCAGCTTATCGGGTCGGTCGGGTGAAGCTTTCTTT.

This clonotype has a count of ten or more. V gene TRBV20-1 combines with J gene TRBJ1-1; maybe TRBD1 (6 bases). Germline lookup yields CDR1 DFQATT and CDR2 SNEGSKA (reference sequence). The V end lost 2 bases, the J end lost 2 bases, and 12 bases lay between the germline ends. The CDR3 contains 14 residues. Written as DNA, the CDR3 is TGCAGTGCTAGATATCTAGGGGGTAACACTGAAGCTTTCTTT. It codes for CSARYLGGNTEAFF.